The next 27 T cell receptor beta chains were all read from a single sample in a study of CD8 T cells in Susac syndrome. With random hexamers, roughly 0.45 to 1 ug RNA was reverse transcribed. TCRdb redid the calling of the immunoSEQ multiplex PCR reads with MiXCR, one entry per CDR3 protein. The data show about 120,000 distinct CDR3 sequences, around 93% seen once. The material sequenced was CD8+ T cells from PBMCs. These receptors originate from a human donor in good health.

The V call is TRBV6-5, the J call TRBJ2-6; a possible D gene is TRBD1 (5 bases). Germline CDR1 and CDR2: MNHEY and SVGAGI. Trimming took 7 bases from V and 3 from J, leaving 10 bases between them. CDR3 length: 14 amino acids. CDR3 coding DNA: TGTGCCAGCACCAGGGTCGGTGGGGCCAACGTCCTGACTTTC. As protein: CASTRVGGANVLTF.

The CDR3 is CASSQDPAGGYGYTF. DNA for the CDR3: TGTGCCAGCAGCCAAGACCCGGCGGGAGGCTATGGCTACACCTTC. This chain links TRBV3-1 with TRBJ1-2; D remains ambiguous. The CDR3 spans 15 residues. CDR1 is LGHDT and CDR2 is YNNKEL in the germline V gene (reference sequence). V lost 0 bases and J 4 bases, leaving 12 bases between the germline ends.

The chain links TRBV7-2 to TRBJ2-2, with 9 bases lining up with TRBD1. The CDR3 extends over 16 amino acids. The germline V gene encodes CDR1 SGHTA and CDR2 FQGNSA. Losses at the gene ends were 5 bases for V and 5 bases for J; bases not matched to a gene: 9. DNA of the CDR3: TGTGCCAGCAGCCGTACACAGGGGGCTGTAACCGGGGAGCTGTTTTTT. It is translated as CASSRTQGAVTGELFF.

The chain employs TRBV7-2 and TRBJ1-2, with 7 bases fitting TRBD1. The junction had 2 bases not matched to a gene; V was cut back by 3 bases and J by 4 bases. The CDR3 runs to 13 residues. CDR1 SGHTA and CDR2 FQGNSA come from the germline V gene. CDR3 sequence reads: CASSLGQSYGYTF. DNA for the CDR3: TGTGCCAGCAGCTTGGGACAGAGCTATGGCTACACCTTC.

V is TRBV5-4 and J is TRBJ2-3; D unclear. Trimming stripped 4 bases from V and 5 bases from J, with 8 bases between. This CDR3 spans 12 amino acids. Germline CDR1 and CDR2: SGHNT and YYREEE (reference sequence). The CDR3 sequence is CASSLLKDTQYF. The DNA for the CDR3 is TGTGCCAGCAGCCTGTTGAAAGATACGCAGTATTTT.

In DNA form, the CDR3 reads TGCAGTGCCTCAGGGCTCACAGAGAACTATGGCTACACCTTC. Encoded protein: CSASGLTENYGYTF. This chain joins TRBV20-1 and TRBJ1-2; D is perhaps TRBD1 (5 bases). Germline CDR1 reads DFQATT; CDR2 reads SNEGSKA (reference sequence). The CDR3 length is 14 residues. Trimming shortened V by 6 bases and J by 2 bases, and 16 bases separated the two germline ends.

The chain recombines TRBV5-8 with TRBJ1-1; 7 bases align to TRBD1. After removal of 1 base from V and 5 bases from J, the junction contained 8 bases not matched to a gene. CDR1 and CDR2 from the germline V gene are SGHTS and YDEGEE. The CDR3 has 15 residues. The CDR3 DNA follows: TGTGCCAGCAGCTTGCTACAGGGGTCGTCAACTGAAGCTTTCTTT. Protein product: CASSLLQGSSTEAFF.

This chain joins TRBV30 and TRBJ2-1; TRBD2 matches 10 bases. This CDR3 region has 14 residues. V was pared by 5 bases and J by 6 bases, with 7 bases of the junction left unmatched. Germline CDR1 and CDR2: GTSNPN and SVGIG (reference sequence). The CDR3 sequence is CAWVGLAGANEQFF. The CDR3 bases are TGTGCCTGGGTCGGGCTAGCGGGAGCCAATGAGCAGTTCTTC.

The chain uses TRBV7-2 and TRBJ1-2; D not certain. CDR1 and CDR2 (germline): SGHTA, FQGNSA. V lost 4 bases and J lost 1, with 10 bases in between. The CDR3 loop spans 14 amino acids. CDR3 residues: CASSSPTVNYGYTF. The CDR3 DNA reads TGTGCCAGCAGCTCGCCCACAGTTAACTATGGCTACACCTTC.

The chain couples TRBV6-2 or TRBV6-3 to TRBJ2-7, with D possibly being TRBD1 or TRBD2 (6 bases each). Trimming pared 4 bases from V and 1 base from J, leaving 17 bases between. The length of the CDR3 is 16 residues. The germline CDR1 and CDR2 sequences are MNHEY and SVGEGT. This CDR3 reads CASSSSSQGLSYEQYF. CDR3 DNA sequence: TGTGCCAGCAGTTCGTCGTCACAGGGACTGTCCTACGAGCAGTACTTC.

CDR3 region: CASSLKSGTSGGSQETQYF. For the CDR3, the DNA is TGTGCCAGCTCTTTAAAGTCCGGGACTAGCGGGGGGAGCCAAGAGACCCAGTACTTC. The chain links TRBV7-8 to TRBJ2-5; TRBD2 agrees at 15 bases. Germline V CDR1 and CDR2: SGHVS, FQNEAQ. V gave up 8 bases and J gave up 1 base; unmatched junction bases: 14. The CDR3 totals 19 residues.

This rearrangement joins TRBV5-1 to TRBJ1-1; TRBD1 matches 8 bases. The CDR3 has 17 amino acids. J lost 1 base, V lost 1 base, and 9 bases had no gene match. Germline V gene sequence: CDR1 SGHRS, CDR2 YFSETQ. Here the CDR3 reads CASSLLAGGSRNTEAFF. In DNA form, the CDR3 reads TGCGCCAGCAGCTTGTTAGCAGGGGGCAGTCGGAACACTGAAGCTTTCTTT. The whole variable domain, remainder taken from reference TRBV5-1 and TRBJ1-1, is KAGVTQTPRYLIKTRGQQVTLSCSPISGHRSVSWYQQTPGQGLQFLFEYFSETQRNKGNFPGRFSGRQFSNSRSEMNVSTLELGDSALYLCASSLLAGGSRNTEAFFGQGTRLTVV.

CDR3 nucleotides: TGTGCCAGCAGCCAAGATTCAGGGGCGTACGAGCAGTACTTC. Its protein is CASSQDSGAYEQYF. The V gene is TRBV4-2, the J gene TRBJ2-7, with D perhaps TRBD1 (6 bases). The CDR3 is 14 amino acids. V dropped 0 bases and J dropped 4 bases, with 10 bases sitting between them. The V gene's germline CDR1 is LGHNA and CDR2 YNFKEQ.

The rearrangement uses TRBV7-3 and TRBJ2-1; 7 positions agree with TRBD2. V was pared by 2 bases and J by 3 bases, with 4 bases of the junction left unmatched. Germline CDR1 is SGHTA and CDR2 is FQGTGA. The length of the CDR3 is 15 residues. CDR3 nucleotides: TGTGCCAGCAGCTTAGGCGGGAGTTTCTACAATGAGCAGTTCTTC. Protein sequence: CASSLGGSFYNEQFF.

J is TRBJ2-6 and V is TRBV3-1; perhaps TRBD1 as D (5 bases). CDR3 length: 18 amino acids. V dropped 1 base and J dropped 0 bases, with 13 bases sitting between them. Germline V gene sequence: CDR1 LGHDT, CDR2 YNNKEL (reference sequence). CDR3 protein: CASSQGSGSGSGANVLTF. The CDR3 bases are TGTGCCAGCAGCCAAGGGTCAGGGTCGGGCTCTGGGGCCAACGTCCTGACTTTC.

The V gene is TRBV6-2 or TRBV6-3, the J gene TRBJ2-7, with D possibly being TRBD1 (6 bases). The CDR3 has 16 amino acids. Between the trimmed V and J ends, which lost 0 bases and 0 bases, there was a span of 12 bases. Germline CDR1 is MNHEY and CDR2 is SVGEGT. CDR3 protein: CASSYSDSSLSYEQYF. CDR3 DNA: TGTGCCAGCAGTTACTCGGACAGCTCTCTCTCCTACGAGCAGTACTTC.

The chain joins TRBV9 to TRBJ1-1, with a weak D call TRBD1 (6 bases). The CDR3 loop spans 16 amino acids. Trimming took off 3 bases at V and 0 bases at J, with 15 bases between the two ends. CDR1 SGDLS and CDR2 YYNGEE come from the germline V gene. This chain's CDR3 is CASSAVPGDMNTEAFF. The CDR3 bases are TGTGCCAGCAGCGCAGTACCGGGGGACATGAACACTGAAGCTTTCTTT.

V gene TRBV14 combines with J gene TRBJ2-1, with D tentatively TRBD2 (6 bases). The CDR3 consists of 16 residues. Germline CDR1 and CDR2: SGHDN and FVKESK. V lost 2 bases to trimming and J lost 0 bases, with 11 bases between them. CDR3 loop: CASSQFSGSSYNEQFF. As DNA, the CDR3 is TGTGCCAGCAGCCAATTTAGCGGAAGCTCCTACAATGAGCAGTTCTTC.

The V and J genes are TRBV20-1 and TRBJ2-3; D ambiguous. The V and J ends lost 3 bases and 3 bases respectively, with 7 bases between them. CDR3 size: 12 residues. Per germline, CDR1 DFQATT and CDR2 SNEGSKA (reference sequence). Here the CDR3 reads CSASPPTDTQYF. Written as DNA, the CDR3 is TGCAGTGCTAGCCCGCCAACAGATACGCAGTATTTT.

The chain recombines TRBV5-6 with TRBJ2-1; tentative D call: TRBD2 (11 bases). Trimming removed 4 bases at V and 5 bases at J, with 25 bases between. This CDR3 is built from 18 residues. From germline, CDR1 is SGHDT and CDR2 YYEEEE. CDR3 region: CASSVRDRGLADHNEQFF. The CDR3 nucleotides read TGTGCCAGCAGCGTCCGGGACAGGGGACTAGCGGACCACAATGAGCAGTTCTTC. The whole variable domain, filled in from reference TRBV5-6 and TRBJ2-1, reads DAGVTQSPTHLIKTRGQQVTLRCSPKSGHDTVSWYQQALGQGPQFIFQYYEEEERQRGNFPDRFSGHQFPNYSSELNVNALLLGDSALYLCASSVRDRGLADHNEQFFGPGTRLTVL.

The chain uses TRBV20-1 and TRBJ1-2; 9 bases align to TRBD1. Unmatched junction bases numbered 8, after V lost 0 bases and J lost 3 bases. Germline values: CDR1 DFQATT, CDR2 SNEGSKA (reference sequence). The CDR3 extends over 16 amino acids. Here the CDR3 reads CSARDVDRGWDYGYTF. For the CDR3, the DNA is TGCAGTGCTAGAGATGTGGACAGGGGATGGGACTATGGCTACACCTTC.

This clonotype was seen only a few times. The rearrangement joins TRBV6-4 to TRBJ2-2, with D perhaps TRBD2 (5 bases). This CDR3 has 13 amino acids. The V end was cut by 4 bases, the J end by 7 bases, with 10 bases between. Germline CDR1 and CDR2: MRHNA and SNTAGT. In DNA form, the CDR3 reads TGTGCCAGCAGTGCCGAGGGAGTCGGGGAGCTGTTTTTT. Protein product: CASSAEGVGELFF.

The V gene is TRBV2, the J gene TRBJ1-3; D uncertain. Germline CDR1 SNHLY, CDR2 FYNNEI. The CDR3 covers 11 residues. V gave up 7 bases and J gave up 6 bases, with 7 bases separating them. CDR3 sequence reads: CASNPLNTIYF. CDR3 DNA sequence: TGTGCCAGCAACCCCTTAAACACCATATATTTT.

The V gene is TRBV20-1, the J gene TRBJ2-3; possibly TRBD2 for D (6 bases). There are 15 residues in the CDR3. Trimming pared 0 bases from V and 0 bases from J, leaving 10 bases between. CDR1 and CDR2 (germline): DFQATT, SNEGSKA (reference sequence). The CDR3 DNA reads as TGCAGTGCTAGAGATTTCCGGGGGAGCACAGATACGCAGTATTTT. It is translated as CSARDFRGSTDTQYF.

This clonotype was observed a few times. CDR3 in amino acids: CASSPGQGLYEQYF. Here the CDR3 DNA reads TGTGCCAGCTCACCGGGACAGGGCTTATATGAGCAGTACTTC. This chain joins TRBV18 and TRBJ2-7; 9 bases line up with TRBD1. The CDR3 spans 14 residues. The germline gives CDR1 KGHSH, CDR2 LQKENI. V trimming: 3 bases; J trimming: 7 bases; junction bases outside the gene matches: 7.

The chain uses TRBV7-9 and TRBJ2-2, with D unresolved. The V gene's germline CDR1 is SEHNR and CDR2 FQNEAQ (reference sequence). This CDR3 contains 14 residues. V was clipped by 5 bases and J by 0 bases, with 7 bases between them. The CDR3 region is CASSTTTNTGELFF. The CDR3 DNA reads as TGTGCCAGCAGCACAACCACGAACACCGGGGAGCTGTTTTTT.

J is TRBJ2-7 and V is TRBV20-1; weak D call: TRBD1 (7 bases). The CDR3 runs 13 residues. Germline CDR1 and CDR2: DFQATT and SNEGSKA (reference sequence). Trimming took 3 bases from V and 3 from J, leaving 12 bases between them. Here the CDR3 DNA reads TGCAGTGCTAGGGAGGGGGCGAGCTACGAGCAGTACTTC. Translating it yields CSAREGASYEQYF.